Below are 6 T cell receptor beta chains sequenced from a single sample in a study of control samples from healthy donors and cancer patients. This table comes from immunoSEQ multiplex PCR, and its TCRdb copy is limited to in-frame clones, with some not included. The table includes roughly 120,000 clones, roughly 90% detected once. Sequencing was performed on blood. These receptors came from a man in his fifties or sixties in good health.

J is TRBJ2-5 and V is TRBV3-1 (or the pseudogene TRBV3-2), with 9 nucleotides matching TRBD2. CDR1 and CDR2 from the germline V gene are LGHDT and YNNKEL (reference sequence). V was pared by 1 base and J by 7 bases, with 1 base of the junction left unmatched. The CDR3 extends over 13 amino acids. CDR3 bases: TGTGCCAGCAGCCAAGGCGGGGGGGGGACCCAGTACTTC. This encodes CASSQGGGGTQYF.

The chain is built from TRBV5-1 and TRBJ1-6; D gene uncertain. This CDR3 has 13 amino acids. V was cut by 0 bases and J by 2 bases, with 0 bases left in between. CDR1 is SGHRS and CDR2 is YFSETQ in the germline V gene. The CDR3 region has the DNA TGCGCCAGCAGCTTGGCCTATAATTCACCCCTCCACTTT. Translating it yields CASSLAYNSPLHF.

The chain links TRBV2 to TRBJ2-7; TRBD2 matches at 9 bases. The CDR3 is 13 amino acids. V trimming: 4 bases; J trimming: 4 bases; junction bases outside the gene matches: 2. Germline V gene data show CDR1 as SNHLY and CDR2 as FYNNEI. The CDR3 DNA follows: TGTGCCAGCAGTGTGACTAGCGGTTACGAGCAGTACTTC. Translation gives CASSVTSGYEQYF.

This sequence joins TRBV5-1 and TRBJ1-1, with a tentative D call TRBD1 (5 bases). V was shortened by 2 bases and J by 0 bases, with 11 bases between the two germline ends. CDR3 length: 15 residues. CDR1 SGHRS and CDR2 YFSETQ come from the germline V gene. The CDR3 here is CASSFTGSMNTEAFF. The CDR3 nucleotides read TGCGCCAGCAGCTTTACAGGTTCGATGAACACTGAAGCTTTCTTT.

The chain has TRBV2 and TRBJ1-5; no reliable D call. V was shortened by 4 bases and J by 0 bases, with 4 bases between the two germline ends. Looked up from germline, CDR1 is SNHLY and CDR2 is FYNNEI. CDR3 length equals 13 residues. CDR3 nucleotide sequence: TGTGCCAGCAGTGTATATAGCAATCAGCCCCAGCATTTT. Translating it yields CASSVYSNQPQHF.

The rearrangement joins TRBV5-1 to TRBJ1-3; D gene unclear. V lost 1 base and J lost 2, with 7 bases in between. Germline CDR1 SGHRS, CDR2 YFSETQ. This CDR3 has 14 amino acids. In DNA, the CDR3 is TGCGCCAGCAGCTTGCAAGATCCTGGAAACACCATATATTTT. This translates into CASSLQDPGNTIYF.